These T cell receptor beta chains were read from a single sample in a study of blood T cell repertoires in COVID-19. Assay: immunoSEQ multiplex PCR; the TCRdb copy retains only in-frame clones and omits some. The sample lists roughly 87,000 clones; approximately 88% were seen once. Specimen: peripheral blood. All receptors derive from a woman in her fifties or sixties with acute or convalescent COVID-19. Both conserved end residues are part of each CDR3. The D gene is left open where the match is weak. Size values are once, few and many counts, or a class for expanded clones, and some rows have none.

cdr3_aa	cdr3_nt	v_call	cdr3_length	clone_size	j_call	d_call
CAWSVQVGTQYF	TGTGCCTGGAGTGTACAGGTGGGGACCCAGTACTTC	TRBV30	12	.	TRBJ2-5	.
CATSRDLRGTEAFF	TGTGCCACCAGCAGAGACCTTAGAGGCACTGAAGCTTTCTTT	TRBV15	14	once	TRBJ1-1	.
CSQERGNGYTF	TGCAGTCAGGAACGGGGGAATGGCTACACCTTC	TRBV20-1	11	.	TRBJ1-2	.
CASSLGTGNNNEQFF	TGTGCCAGCAGCTTAGGGACAGGGAACAACAATGAGCAGTTCTTC	TRBV7-8	15	.	TRBJ2-1	TRBD1
CASSQGLGSNNNEQFF	TGCGCCAGCAGCCAAGGATTGGGCTCTAACAACAATGAGCAGTTCTTC	TRBV4-3	16	.	TRBJ2-1	.
CASSVGRNYGYTF	TGTGCCAGCAGTGTGGGGCGAAACTATGGCTACACCTTC	TRBV12-3/TRBV12-4	13	.	TRBJ1-2	.
CASSFGDRGNGEKLFF	TGCGCCAGCAGCTTCGGGGACAGGGGCAATGGAGAAAAACTGTTTTTT	TRBV5-1	16	.	TRBJ1-4	TRBD1
CASSKGSDSGNTIYF	TGTGCCAGTAGTAAGGGGTCTGACTCTGGAAACACCATATATTTT	TRBV6-6	15	.	TRBJ1-3	.
CASSKSGSPEAFF	TGTGCCAGCAGCAAATCGGGGAGTCCTGAAGCTTTCTTT	TRBV7-9	13	.	TRBJ1-1	.
CASSQQGYSGNTIYF	TGTGCCAGCAGCCAACAGGGTTACTCTGGAAACACCATATATTTT	TRBV7-9	15	.	TRBJ1-3	.
CASIEARNTEAFF	TGTGCCAGCATCGAGGCTAGGAACACTGAAGCTTTCTTT	TRBV6-5	13	.	TRBJ1-1	.
CASHFSGGTDTQYF	TGCGCCAGCCACTTTAGCGGGGGCACAGATACGCAGTATTTT	TRBV5-1	14	.	TRBJ2-3	TRBD2
CASSPSQGALDEQYF	TGTGCCAGCTCACCAAGTCAGGGGGCATTGGACGAGCAGTACTTC	TRBV18	15	.	TRBJ2-7	TRBD1
CASSLAGQNNSPLHF	TGTGCCAGCAGCTTGGCCGGACAGAACAATTCACCCCTCCACTTT	TRBV5-4	15	.	TRBJ1-6	.
CAWQLAGGLNEQFF	TGTGCCTGGCAACTAGCGGGGGGGCTCAATGAGCAGTTCTTC	TRBV30	14	.	TRBJ2-1	TRBD2
CASRMTGTVIIGTEAFF	TGTGCCAGCAGAATGACCGGGACAGTTATAATTGGGACTGAAGCTTTCTTT	TRBV27	17	.	TRBJ1-1	TRBD1
CASSLGQGNHNEQFF	TGCGCCAGCAGCTTGGGTCAGGGAAATCACAATGAGCAGTTCTTC	TRBV5-1	15	.	TRBJ2-1	.
CAWSAGQDWSGYTF	TGTGCCTGGAGTGCGGGACAGGATTGGAGTGGCTACACCTTC	TRBV30	14	.	TRBJ1-2	TRBD1
CAWEGLYGQGDTEAFF	TGTGCCTGGGAGGGTCTTTATGGACAGGGTGACACTGAAGCTTTCTTT	TRBV30	16	.	TRBJ1-1	TRBD1
CASSRTYLNEQFF	TGTGCCAGCAGCCGGACTTATTTAAATGAGCAGTTCTTC	TRBV7-2	13	.	TRBJ2-1	.
CAARGGDFYEQYF	TGTGCCGCGCGGGGGGGCGACTTCTACGAGCAGTACTTC	TRBV6-5	13	.	TRBJ2-7	TRBD2
CASSVPLGTGGMNTEAFF	TGTGCCAGCAGTGTTCCTCTCGGGACAGGGGGTATGAACACTGAAGCTTTCTTT	TRBV6-2/TRBV6-3	18	once	TRBJ1-1	TRBD1
CASSAFRGLNTGELFF	TGTGCCAGCAGTGCATTTAGGGGACTGAACACCGGGGAGCTGTTTTTT	TRBV2	16	.	TRBJ2-2	.
CASRQGGGVGYTF	TGTGCCAGCAGACAAGGGGGGGGAGTTGGCTACACCTTC	TRBV6-6	13	.	TRBJ1-2	.
CASSRTSYYGYTF	TGTGCCAGCAGCCGAACAAGTTATTATGGCTACACCTTC	TRBV28	13	once	TRBJ1-2	.
CASSLSPGNQPQHF	TGTGCCAGCAGCTTATCTCCCGGCAATCAGCCCCAGCATTTT	TRBV7-2	14	.	TRBJ1-5	.
CASSLEVGQGAGNTIYF	TGTGCCAGCAGCTTAGAAGTGGGACAGGGGGCTGGAAACACCATATATTTT	TRBV7-2	17	.	TRBJ1-3	TRBD1
CASSPGTGAYEQYF	TGTGCCAGCAGCCCCGGGACAGGGGCCTACGAGCAGTACTTC	TRBV13	14	.	TRBJ2-7	TRBD1
CASSQVGVSTDTQYF	TGTGCCAGCAGCCAGGTCGGGGTTTCCACAGATACGCAGTATTTT	TRBV3-1/TRBV3-2	15	.	TRBJ2-3	.